Listed below are T cell receptor beta chains from one sample, sequenced in a study of blood T cell repertoires in COVID-19. Produced via immunoSEQ multiplex PCR; TCRdb's table is partial and in-frame only. The repertoire holds about 270,000 clones, with roughly 91% as singletons. The sequencing input was PBMCs or T cells enriched from blood (not recorded which). These receptors all come from a woman in her forties with acute COVID-19. CDR3s include the opening cysteine and the closing phenylalanine or tryptophan. A D gene is named only where the DNA matches it firmly. Some rows have no size entry. The others give once, few or many, or a class for an expanded clone.

CDR3 protein	CDR3 DNA	V gene	J gene	D gene	clone size
CASSVSAELDGGDEQYF	TGTGCCAGCAGTGTATCTGCGGAACTGGACGGGGGTGACGAGCAGTACTTC	TRBV2	TRBJ2-7	-	-
CASSVAGDDNQPQHF	TGTGCCAGCAGCGTAGCAGGGGATGACAATCAGCCCCAGCATTTT	TRBV9	TRBJ1-5	-	once
CASSLPGYEQYF	TGTGCCAGCAGTTTACCAGGGTACGAGCAGTACTTC	TRBV28	TRBJ2-7	-	-
CASGLRGRSSNEQFF	TGTGCCAGCGGACTTCGCGGGAGAAGTTCGAATGAGCAGTTCTTC	TRBV6-5	TRBJ2-1	TRBD2	-
CAWSVEQANHAKLFF	TGTGCCTGGAGTGTAGAACAGGCGAACCACGCAAAACTGTTTTTT	TRBV30	TRBJ1-4	-	-
CASSLGAVDEQFF	TGTGCCAGCAGTTTAGGGGCAGTAGATGAGCAGTTCTTC	TRBV12-3/TRBV12-4	TRBJ2-1	-	-
CASSNLAGVEQFF	TGTGCCAGCAGCAATCTAGCGGGAGTTGAGCAGTTCTTC	TRBV27	TRBJ2-1	TRBD2	-
CASSLGQGVRVTEAFF	TGCGCCAGCAGCCTCGGACAGGGGGTTCGGGTCACTGAAGCTTTCTTT	TRBV10-2	TRBJ1-1	TRBD1	-
CASTPGQLEAFF	TGTGCCAGCACCCCGGGACAGCTTGAAGCTTTCTTT	TRBV21-1	TRBJ1-1	-	-
CASSPPGLPYEQYF	TGTGCCAGCAGCCCCCCGGGACTTCCATACGAGCAGTACTTC	TRBV11-2	TRBJ2-7	-	-
CASTGMGETQYF	TGTGCCAGCACCGGGATGGGAGAGACCCAGTACTTC	TRBV28	TRBJ2-5	-	-